The rows below give T cell receptor beta chains drawn from one sample of a study of cytotoxic CD8 clonotypes in ibrutinib-treated CLL. Data came from immunoSEQ multiplex PCR; TCRdb stores just in-frame clones and leaves some out. This table has 130,000 to 150,000 clones, 85% to 95% appearing once. Source: PBMCs, taken after 12 months of ibrutinib treatment. The receptors were sampled from a human donor with chronic lymphocytic leukemia. CDR3s include the opening cysteine and the closing phenylalanine or tryptophan. D genes are given only for firm matches. Size is stated for part of the rows, as once, few or many counts, or as a class when the clone is expanded.

v_gene: TRBV28
j_gene: TRBJ2-7
abundance: -
d_gene: -
CDR3nt: TGTGCCAGCAGCCTCTACGAGCAGTACTTC
CDR3aa: CASSLYEQYF

v_gene: TRBV7-9
j_gene: TRBJ1-2
abundance: few
d_gene: -
CDR3nt: TGTGCCAGCAGCTTAGGGGCAGGAATAAGCTATGGCTACACCTTC
CDR3aa: CASSLGAGISYGYTF

v_gene: TRBV28
j_gene: TRBJ2-7
abundance: -
d_gene: -
CDR3nt: TGTGCCAGCACCATGGGGCTAGGAGGGGCCTACGAGCAGTACTTC
CDR3aa: CASTMGLGGAYEQYF

v_gene: TRBV7-9
j_gene: TRBJ2-7
abundance: -
d_gene: TRBD1
CDR3nt: TGTGCCAGCAGGAAAGGAGCGGGACAGGGTTCGTACGAGCAGTACTTC
CDR3aa: CASRKGAGQGSYEQYF

v_gene: TRBV18
j_gene: TRBJ2-3
abundance: once
d_gene: TRBD2
CDR3nt: TGTGCCAGCTCACACCGAGCGGGGGACTCCCGCACAGATACGCAGTATTTT
CDR3aa: CASSHRAGDSRTDTQYF

v_gene: TRBV10-3
j_gene: TRBJ2-1
abundance: -
d_gene: -
CDR3nt: TGTGCCATCAGTGAAGGGCTAGTCACCAATGAGCAGTTCTTC
CDR3aa: CAISEGLVTNEQFF

v_gene: TRBV2
j_gene: TRBJ1-5
abundance: -
d_gene: -
CDR3nt: TGTGCCAGCAGTGATTGGGGGGCCGATCAGCCCCAGCATTTT
CDR3aa: CASSDWGADQPQHF

v_gene: TRBV6-5
j_gene: TRBJ2-7
abundance: -
d_gene: -
CDR3nt: TGTGCCAGCAGTTTAGAGGGGCACGCCTACGAGCAGTACTTC
CDR3aa: CASSLEGHAYEQYF

v_gene: TRBV28
j_gene: TRBJ2-1
abundance: -
d_gene: -
CDR3nt: TGTGCCAGCAGCTCCCGTTCGGTAGTGAACAATGAGCAGTTCTTC
CDR3aa: CASSSRSVVNNEQFF

v_gene: TRBV15
j_gene: TRBJ2-1
abundance: once
d_gene: TRBD2
CDR3nt: TGTGCCACCAGCAAAGACCCCACTAGCGCCACCTACAATGAGCAGTTCTTC
CDR3aa: CATSKDPTSATYNEQFF

v_gene: TRBV7-2
j_gene: TRBJ1-5
abundance: -
d_gene: -
CDR3nt: TGTGCCAGCAGCAAAGACTCCGCCAATCAGCCCCAGCATTTT
CDR3aa: CASSKDSANQPQHF

v_gene: TRBV28
j_gene: TRBJ1-4
abundance: -
d_gene: -
CDR3nt: TGTGCCAGCAGAATGGGTAATGAAAAACTGTTTTTT
CDR3aa: CASRMGNEKLFF

v_gene: TRBV10-3
j_gene: TRBJ2-5
abundance: -
d_gene: TRBD2
CDR3nt: TGTGCCATCAGTGCCCGAGCGGGGGTGGAAGAGACCCAGTACTTC
CDR3aa: CAISARAGVEETQYF

v_gene: TRBV28
j_gene: TRBJ1-1
abundance: -
d_gene: -
CDR3nt: TGTGCCAGCACGCCTCCCGGGGGCAGGACCACTGAAGCTTTCTTT
CDR3aa: CASTPPGGRTTEAFF

v_gene: TRBV19
j_gene: TRBJ2-3
abundance: -
d_gene: -
CDR3nt: TGTGCCAGTAGTATCACCAGGTCTAGCACAGATACGCAGTATTTT
CDR3aa: CASSITRSSTDTQYF

v_gene: TRBV5-1
j_gene: TRBJ2-5
abundance: -
d_gene: -
CDR3nt: TGCGCCAGCAGCTTTAGGGAACAGACCCAGTACTTC
CDR3aa: CASSFREQTQYF

v_gene: TRBV29-1
j_gene: TRBJ1-2
abundance: few
d_gene: -
CDR3nt: TGCAGCGTAGCAACAGGCAACTATGGCTACACCTTC
CDR3aa: CSVATGNYGYTF

v_gene: TRBV10-3
j_gene: TRBJ1-3
abundance: -
d_gene: -
CDR3nt: TGTGCCATCGGGTTCTCTCTCGCAGCTGGAAACACCATATATTTT
CDR3aa: CAIGFSLAAGNTIYF

v_gene: TRBV12-2
j_gene: TRBJ2-1
abundance: -
d_gene: -
CDR3nt: TGTGCAAGTCGTTACACTAGCGGGGTGGGAGGGTATGAGCAGTTCTTC
CDR3aa: CASRYTSGVGGYEQFF

v_gene: TRBV11-1
j_gene: TRBJ2-7
abundance: -
d_gene: -
CDR3nt: TGTGCCAGCAGCTTATTTGCATTGGGTTCGGGCGAGCAGTACTTC
CDR3aa: CASSLFALGSGEQYF

v_gene: TRBV4-3
j_gene: TRBJ2-3
abundance: -
d_gene: -
CDR3nt: TGCGCCAGCAGCCCACCAAGAACCGTCCTACCTTCTTCCCTCACAGATACGCAGTATTTT
CDR3aa: CASSPPRTVLPSSLTDTQYF

v_gene: TRBV7-8
j_gene: TRBJ2-5
abundance: -
d_gene: TRBD1
CDR3nt: TGTGCCAGCAGCGTAAGACAGGGGGCCGGAGAGACCCAGTACTTC
CDR3aa: CASSVRQGAGETQYF

v_gene: TRBV27
j_gene: TRBJ1-2
abundance: -
d_gene: -
CDR3nt: TGTGCCAGCAGTAAGGTATTGGGGGGAGTAACGTCGGATGGCTACACCTTC
CDR3aa: CASSKVLGGVTSDGYTF

v_gene: TRBV21-1
j_gene: TRBJ2-1
abundance: -
d_gene: -
CDR3nt: TGTGCCAGCAGCCAGGGACAGGACAATGAGCAGTTCTTC
CDR3aa: CASSQGQDNEQFF

v_gene: TRBV9
j_gene: TRBJ2-1
abundance: -
d_gene: TRBD2
CDR3nt: TGTGCCAGCAGCGTAGGAGCGGGGGGTTTCTACAATGAGCAGTTCTTC
CDR3aa: CASSVGAGGFYNEQFF

v_gene: TRBV2
j_gene: TRBJ2-2
abundance: -
d_gene: -
CDR3nt: TGTGCCAGCAGACCACAGGCGGCGACCGGGGAGCTGTTTTTT
CDR3aa: CASRPQAATGELFF

v_gene: TRBV7-3
j_gene: TRBJ2-1
abundance: -
d_gene: TRBD2
CDR3nt: TGTGCCAGCGGTAGCGGGAGGGCCGAAAATGAGCAGTTCTTC
CDR3aa: CASGSGRAENEQFF

v_gene: TRBV9
j_gene: TRBJ1-5
abundance: -
d_gene: TRBD1
CDR3nt: TGTGCCAGCAGCCCAGGGACAGGGGGCTGGCAGCCCCAGCATTTT
CDR3aa: CASSPGTGGWQPQHF

v_gene: TRBV7-2
j_gene: TRBJ2-3
abundance: -
d_gene: TRBD2
CDR3nt: TGTGCCAGCAGATTACTAGCGGCAGATACGCAGTATTTT
CDR3aa: CASRLLAADTQYF

v_gene: TRBV5-1
j_gene: TRBJ2-1
abundance: -
d_gene: TRBD2
CDR3nt: TGCGCCAGCAGCTTGCCGGCGGGAGGGTACAATGAGCAGTTCTTC
CDR3aa: CASSLPAGGYNEQFF

v_gene: TRBV7-2
j_gene: TRBJ2-7
abundance: -
d_gene: -
CDR3nt: TGTGCCAGCAGCCGAGGGGAGATTATCTACGAGCAGTACTTC
CDR3aa: CASSRGEIIYEQYF

v_gene: TRBV6-5
j_gene: TRBJ1-5
abundance: -
d_gene: TRBD1
CDR3nt: TGTGCCAGCAAGGGGGGGACAGGGGAGGGTCAGCCCCAGCATTTT
CDR3aa: CASKGGTGEGQPQHF

v_gene: TRBV7-2
j_gene: TRBJ2-2
abundance: -
d_gene: -
CDR3nt: TGTGCCAGCAGCTCACCCATTAAAAAGAACACCGGGGAGCTGTTTTTT
CDR3aa: CASSSPIKKNTGELFF

v_gene: TRBV15
j_gene: TRBJ2-7
abundance: -
d_gene: TRBD2
CDR3nt: TGTGCCACCAGAATAGCGGGGGGGAGCTCCTACGAGCAGTACTTC
CDR3aa: CATRIAGGSSYEQYF

v_gene: TRBV28
j_gene: TRBJ1-4
abundance: -
d_gene: TRBD1
CDR3nt: TGTGCCAGCAGCCCGCGGGACAGGGGTGAAAAACTGTTTTTT
CDR3aa: CASSPRDRGEKLFF

v_gene: TRBV7-9
j_gene: TRBJ1-3
abundance: -
d_gene: -
CDR3nt: TGTGCCAGCCGGTGGGCAATCTCTGGAAACACCATATATTTT
CDR3aa: CASRWAISGNTIYF